This T cell receptor beta chain was identified in a study of OX40 agonist ivuxolimab in advanced cancers. Study-wide background: Prior therapy, whether anti-PD-1, anti-PD-L1 or anti-CTLA-4, was allowed, and less than 45% had some. Partial responses were achieved by three patients, of whom one had hepatocellular carcinoma and two had cutaneous melanoma. Notes on the study in general: Averaging showed that CD8+ T cells had more expanded clones than CD4+ did. Low clonal expansion, among the lowest seen, marked partial responders at 0.1-3.0 mg/kg.

The CDR3 has 13 amino acids. The germline gives CDR1 SNHLY, CDR2 FYNNEI. V lost 3 bases to trimming and J lost 8 bases, with 13 bases between them. Of note for this clone: Its specificity is unknown.

The data were produced by immunoSEQ multiplex PCR, yet TCRdb's version contains in-frame clones alone and is incomplete. In the table there are approximately 86,000 clones, roughly 86% of which are singletons. The source material was CD4+ or CD8+ T cells sorted from blood, sampled in a trial of the OX40 agonist ivuxolimab. The chain carries TRBV2 and TRBJ1-1; D possibly corresponds to TRBD1 (5 bases). This TCR was sampled from an adult with an advanced solid tumor such as melanoma, head and neck, liver or kidney cancer. CDR3 loop: CASSDYGGGEAFF. The CDR3 coding sequence is TGTGCCAGCAGTGATTACGGGGGTGGAGAAGCTTTCTTT.